These T cell receptor beta chains were read from a single sample in a study of blood T cell repertoires in COVID-19. Libraries were prepared by immunoSEQ multiplex PCR; TCRdb keeps only in-frame clonotypes and omits some of them. Altogether 200,000 to 250,000 clones are present, roughly 90% being singletons, with the ten largest covering 3.5% to 5%. The material sequenced was PBMCs or T cells enriched from blood (not recorded which). The receptor set was obtained from a woman aged 25 to 45 who had recovered from COVID-19. Both conserved end residues are part of each CDR3. The order of the fields is J gene, V gene, CDR3 length, clone size, D gene, CDR3 DNA, CDR3 protein. The D gene is left open where the match is weak. For some rows the clone size is stated as once, few or many, or as a class when expanded; others skip it.

j_call: TRBJ1-4; v_call: TRBV7-9; cdr3_length: 14; clone_size: once; d_call: TRBD1; cdr3_nt: TGTGCCAGCAGCTCGGGACAGGGGAATGAAAAACTGTTTTTT; cdr3_aa: CASSSGQGNEKLFF
j_call: TRBJ2-7; v_call: TRBV20-1; cdr3_length: 12; clone_size: NA; d_call: NA; cdr3_nt: TGCAGTGCTAGTCGGGTTGAGGTCGAGCAGTACTTC; cdr3_aa: CSASRVEVEQYF
j_call: TRBJ1-4; v_call: TRBV9; cdr3_length: 16; clone_size: NA; d_call: NA; cdr3_nt: TGTGCCAGCAGCGTAGATCCAGGTTTCACTAATGAAAAACTGTTTTTT; cdr3_aa: CASSVDPGFTNEKLFF
j_call: TRBJ2-7; v_call: TRBV27; cdr3_length: 15; clone_size: NA; d_call: TRBD2; cdr3_nt: TGTGCCAGCAGTCCGACTAGCGGCAGACCTACGAAGCAGTACTTC; cdr3_aa: CASSPTSGRPTKQYF
j_call: TRBJ1-3; v_call: TRBV5-1; cdr3_length: 16; clone_size: NA; d_call: NA; cdr3_nt: TGCGCCAGCAGCGTTACAGGGTTGAGCTCTGGAAACACCATATATTTT; cdr3_aa: CASSVTGLSSGNTIYF
j_call: TRBJ2-1; v_call: TRBV7-3; cdr3_length: 15; clone_size: NA; d_call: NA; cdr3_nt: TGTGCCAGCAGCTCCGGGGGGCGTACTGCTGGTGAGCAGTTCTTC; cdr3_aa: CASSSGGRTAGEQFF
j_call: TRBJ2-5; v_call: TRBV19; cdr3_length: 12; clone_size: NA; d_call: NA; cdr3_nt: TGTGCCTCCCGGGACTTTGAAGAGACCCAGTACTTC; cdr3_aa: CASRDFEETQYF
j_call: TRBJ1-3; v_call: TRBV6-5; cdr3_length: 13; clone_size: NA; d_call: NA; cdr3_nt: TGTGCCACCAAAGAGTACTCTGGAAACACCATATATTTT; cdr3_aa: CATKEYSGNTIYF
j_call: TRBJ1-6; v_call: TRBV19; cdr3_length: 16; clone_size: NA; d_call: NA; cdr3_nt: TGTGCCAGTAGCGAGACTCCCCAAGGCGGTAATTCACCCCTCCACTTT; cdr3_aa: CASSETPQGGNSPLHF
j_call: TRBJ1-3; v_call: TRBV19; cdr3_length: 13; clone_size: NA; d_call: NA; cdr3_nt: TGTGCCAGTAGTACTACCACTGGAAACACCATATATTTT; cdr3_aa: CASSTTTGNTIYF
j_call: TRBJ1-2; v_call: TRBV18; cdr3_length: 14; clone_size: NA; d_call: NA; cdr3_nt: TGTGCCAGCTCACCATCGGGGGGGAACTATGGCTACACCTTC; cdr3_aa: CASSPSGGNYGYTF
j_call: TRBJ1-6; v_call: TRBV7-2; cdr3_length: 14; clone_size: NA; d_call: NA; cdr3_nt: TGTGCCAGCATGATGAGCTCCTATAATTCACCCCTCCACTTT; cdr3_aa: CASMMSSYNSPLHF
j_call: TRBJ2-5; v_call: TRBV7-2; cdr3_length: 14; clone_size: NA; d_call: TRBD1; cdr3_nt: TGTGCCAGCAGCCACGGACAGGGCTGGGAGACCCAGTACTTC; cdr3_aa: CASSHGQGWETQYF
j_call: TRBJ1-5; v_call: TRBV5-4; cdr3_length: 14; clone_size: NA; d_call: NA; cdr3_nt: TGTGCCAGCAGCGTTCAAGGAGGAGGACAGCCCCAGCATTTT; cdr3_aa: CASSVQGGGQPQHF